A selection of T cell receptor beta chains follows, all from one sample in a study of T cells in Graves' hyperthyroidism and ophthalmopathy. TCRdb passed the multiplex PCR reads through MiXCR, listing each CDR3 protein once. The sample holds 640,000 or so distinct CDR3 sequences, 11% to 15% seen once. The sequenced sample was blood. The receptors stem from a woman aged 18-29 years with Graves' ophthalmopathy. Each CDR3 is given with its conserved first and last residue. Rows give clone size only sometimes, using once, few, many, or a class for an expanded clone.

v_gene,j_gene,abundance,CDR3aa
TRBV11-2,TRBJ1-1,-,CASSFYSGPAEAFF
TRBV7-2,TRBJ2-7,many,CASSLNRGPHYEQYF
TRBV11-3,TRBJ2-1,many,CASSLGGPRGYNEQFF
TRBV20-1,TRBJ2-2,-,CSATRSGRAGGLFF
TRBV7-9,TRBJ1-2,many,CASSYPKLGRGREDLFGYTF
TRBV20-1,TRBJ1-5,many,CSAREQGYSNQPQHF
TRBV30,TRBJ2-7,few,CAWSPTGTAEQHF
TRBV28,TRBJ1-2,-,CASSSSGQVYGYTF
TRBV4-1,TRBJ2-7,once,CASSQAGTTISYEQYF
TRBV6-2/TRBV6-3,TRBJ2-5,-,CASSTLLAGQETQYF
TRBV7-3,TRBJ2-5,many,CASSLRGPGTGEQETQYF
TRBV27,TRBJ2-1,many,CASSLSAGGAEQFF
TRBV9,TRBJ2-5,-,CASSPRGTGTILGDQETQYF
TRBV19,TRBJ2-7,few,CASSIMRTSGINSYEQYF
TRBV29-1,TRBJ1-5,few,CSAYYRDRDYSNQPQHF
TRBV3-1,TRBJ1-1,-,CASSPWDRGFNTEAFF
TRBV29-1,TRBJ1-2,few,CSVEGGYYGYTF
TRBV9,TRBJ1-1,-,CASSVGWGTEAFF
TRBV5-6,TRBJ2-3,-,CASSLVGLAGGADTQYF